This T cell receptor beta chain was identified during a study of blood T cell repertoires in COVID-19. At the level of the study: From T cells, B-cell-depleted T cells, or PBMCs came the material, which was cDNA or gDNA.

V trimming: 4 bases; J trimming: 3 bases; junction bases outside the gene matches: 9. The V gene's germline CDR1 is MNHEY and CDR2 SVGAGI. The CDR3 covers 16 residues. The data were produced by immunoSEQ multiplex PCR, yet TCRdb's version contains in-frame clones alone and is incomplete. The sample has 90,000 or so clones, 79% seen once; the top ten hold about 24%. The chain uses TRBV6-5 and TRBJ2-3; 8 positions match TRBD1. The sequence derives from a human donor in a cohort sampled during active COVID-19. Input material: peripheral blood. CDR3 coding DNA: TGTGCCAGCAGTTCCATGGACAGGGTGGGGACAGATACGCAGTATTTT. Protein: CASSSMDRVGTDTQYF.